This entry lists 7 T cell receptor beta chains sequenced from one sample in a study of blood T cell repertoires in COVID-19. Data came from immunoSEQ multiplex PCR; TCRdb stores just in-frame clones and leaves some out. This table holds roughly 180,000 clones, 86% found once. Sequences were obtained from PBMCs or T cells enriched from blood (not recorded which). The receptors were gathered from a woman aged 30 to 39 who had recovered from COVID-19.

This chain links TRBV12-5 with TRBJ2-1; 11 nucleotides align to TRBD2. The CDR3 is 17 amino acids. Germline loops: CDR1 LGHNT, CDR2 FRNRAP. V shed 2 bases, J shed 5 bases, and the junction held 8 bases outside the gene matches. The CDR3 nucleotides are TGTGCTAGTGGTTTGCGGCTAGCGGGAGGTCGGGACAATGAGCAGTTCTTC. It codes for CASGLRLAGGRDNEQFF.

This clone was observed once. V is TRBV28 and J is TRBJ2-7, with TRBD1 matching 10 bases. The V gene end was trimmed by 5 bases and the J gene end by 0 bases; junction bases not matched to a gene: 10. The germline V gene has CDR1 MDHEN and CDR2 SYDVKM. The CDR3 length is 17 residues. Here the CDR3 DNA reads TGTGCCAGCAGTCCTTACTGGGACAGGGGTCTCTCCTACGAGCAGTACTTC. Protein: CASSPYWDRGLSYEQYF.

This chain joins TRBV27 and TRBJ1-6, with 9 positions matching TRBD1. The germline CDR1 and CDR2 sequences are MNHEY and SMNVEV (reference sequence). After removal of 3 bases from V and 2 bases from J, the junction contained 8 bases not matched to a gene. This CDR3 is built from 18 residues. This chain's CDR3 is CASSFTGTGYTYNSPLHF. The CDR3 DNA sequence: TGTGCCAGCAGTTTCACCGGGACAGGGTATACCTATAATTCACCCCTCCACTTT.

The rearrangement links TRBV5-4 to TRBJ1-4; no clear D. V was trimmed by 3 bases and J by 0 bases, leaving 6 bases between them. Per germline, CDR1 SGHNT and CDR2 YYREEE (reference sequence). This CDR3 region has 14 residues. The CDR3 spells CASSSQSTNEKLFF. CDR3 DNA sequence: TGTGCCAGCAGCTCACAGTCAACTAATGAAAAACTGTTTTTT.

About this clone: The sample holds other DNA sequences that translate to the same CDR3. The chain joins TRBV5-1 to TRBJ2-1; 14 bases align to TRBD2. Germline CDR1 reads SGHRS; CDR2 reads YFSETQ. Unmatched junction bases numbered 4, after V lost 4 bases and J lost 7 bases. This CDR3 has 15 amino acids. The DNA of the CDR3 is TGCGCCAGCAGCCCGGGACTAGCGGGAGTTAATGAGCAGTTCTTC. It specifies CASSPGLAGVNEQFF.

The genes are TRBV28 and TRBJ1-1; D possibly corresponds to TRBD1 (5 bases). Trimming removed 3 bases at V and 0 bases at J, with 23 bases between. Germline CDR1 MDHEN, CDR2 SYDVKM. This CDR3 comprises 19 residues. CDR3 amino acids: CASSFPDSPQTYLNTEAFF. CDR3 sequence (DNA): TGTGCCAGCAGTTTCCCCGACAGTCCCCAGACATACTTGAACACTGAAGCTTTCTTT.

This clone was seen at least ten times. The V gene is TRBV5-1, the J gene TRBJ1-4; 12 bases are shared with TRBD1. Germline CDR1 reads SGHRS; CDR2 reads YFSETQ. CDR3 length: 16 amino acids. J lost 5 bases, V lost 7 bases, and 9 bases had no gene match. CDR3 amino acids: CASAPRDRGQNEKLFF. Here the CDR3 DNA reads TGCGCCAGCGCCCCTCGGGACAGGGGGCAAAATGAAAAACTGTTTTTT.